These 26 T cell receptor beta chains were sequenced from one sample in a study of blood T cell repertoires in COVID-19. Sequenced by immunoSEQ multiplex PCR; TCRdb stores in-frame clones only, minus some. The sample shows around 230,000 clones, roughly four fifths of them seen only once. Sequencing was carried out using peripheral blood. The receptors were sampled from a woman aged 80 or over with acute or convalescent COVID-19.

In this sample, this clone turned up a few times. J is TRBJ1-2 and V is TRBV9; D unclear. CDR1 and CDR2 (germline): SGDLS, YYNGEE. The CDR3 is made up of 12 amino acids. V dropped 4 bases and J dropped 4 bases, with 8 bases sitting between them. DNA of the CDR3: TGTGCCAGCAGCAACATTGGCTATGGCTACACCTTC. As protein: CASSNIGYGYTF.

This clone appeared once. The gene calls are TRBV5-1 and TRBJ2-3, with D perhaps matching TRBD2 (6 bases). CDR3 length: 16 amino acids. Germline V gene lookup returns CDR1 SGHRS and CDR2 YFSETQ. The V and J ends lost 1 base and 1 base respectively, with 13 bases between them. The CDR3 reads CASSLRFGGGTDTQYF. CDR3 DNA: TGCGCCAGCAGCTTGAGATTCGGGGGAGGCACAGATACGCAGTATTTT.

The CDR3 DNA reads TGCGCCAGCAGCTTGGGTACCAGCTCTGGAAACACCATATATTTT. This translates into CASSLGTSSGNTIYF. The chain has TRBV5-1 and TRBJ1-3; unclear D gene. The CDR3 runs 15 residues. Germline V gene sequence: CDR1 SGHRS, CDR2 YFSETQ. The V gene lost 0 bases and the J gene lost 0 bases, with 7 bases spanning the gap.

This chain links TRBV6-6 with TRBJ1-6; TRBD1 matches at 10 bases. The length of the CDR3 is 18 residues. With V trimmed by 5 bases and J by 10 bases, 17 bases remained unmatched. Germline CDR1 is MNHNY and CDR2 is SVGAGI (reference sequence). CDR3 protein: CASSHGAPTGGLGSPLHF. The DNA for the CDR3 is TGTGCCAGCAGTCACGGGGCTCCGACAGGGGGCCTGGGGTCACCCCTCCACTTT.

The chain uses TRBV5-6 and TRBJ2-5; TRBD1 matches 7 bases. The V gene's germline CDR1 is SGHDT and CDR2 YYEEEE. The CDR3 covers 13 residues. V lost 6 bases and J lost 3; bases outside the gene matches: 5. The CDR3 nucleotides are TGTGCCAGCACCAAAGGGGGCGAAGAGACCCAGTACTTC. As protein: CASTKGGEETQYF.

About this clone: At one boundary the junction diverges from the germline segment, which might be a read error. The chain couples TRBV28 to TRBJ2-3; 7 bases align to TRBD1. The CDR3 covers 13 residues. Germline values: CDR1 MDHEN, CDR2 SYDVKM. Written as DNA, the CDR3 is TGTGCCAGCAGCAGACAGGGAGTAGATAGGCAGTATTTT. Protein sequence: CASSRQGVDRQYF. The complete variable domain, with remaining parts taken from reference TRBV28 and TRBJ2-3, reads DVKVTQSSRYLVKRTGEKVFLECVQDMDHENMFWYRQDPGLGLRLIYFSYDVKMKEKGDIPEGYSVSREKKERFSLILESASTNQTSMYLCASSRQGVDRQYFGPGTRLTVL.

This chain joins TRBV18 and TRBJ2-7; perhaps TRBD1 as D (6 bases). Germline V CDR1 and CDR2: KGHSH, LQKENI. Trimming cost V 1 base and J 0 bases, with 10 bases left between them. CDR3 length: 15 amino acids. The CDR3: CASSPRAGDSYEQYF. Written as DNA, the CDR3 is TGTGCCAGCTCACCACGGGCAGGGGACTCCTACGAGCAGTACTTC.

This chain joins TRBV2 and TRBJ1-4; 7 nucleotides line up with TRBD1. The CDR3 consists of 13 residues. Losses at the gene ends were 10 bases for V and 3 bases for J; bases not matched to a gene: 5. Germline V gives CDR1 SNHLY, CDR2 FYNNEI. Here the CDR3 DNA reads TGTGCCACCAAGGGGGCAGCTAATGAAAAACTGTTTTTT. This codes for CATKGAANEKLFF. Full variable domain (outside the CDR3, taken from reference TRBV2 and TRBJ1-4): EPEVTQTPSHQVTQMGQEVILRCVPISNHLYFYWYRQILGQKVEFLVSFYNNEISEKSEIFDDQFSVERPDGSNFTLKIRSTKLEDSAMYFCATKGAANEKLFFGSGTQLSVL.

This rearrangement joins TRBV25-1 to TRBJ1-2, with TRBD1 matching over 7 bases. Trimming removed 0 bases from V and 7 bases from J; junction bases left unmatched: 8. CDR1 is MGHDK and CDR2 is SYGVNS in the germline V gene. This CDR3 has 15 residues. The CDR3 nucleotides read TGTGCCAGCAGTGAATATGGGCGACAGGGCGCTGGCTACACCTTC. Amino acid sequence: CASSEYGRQGAGYTF.

This clone appeared once. The chain combines TRBV7-8 with TRBJ2-5, with 14 bases lining up with TRBD2. Germline trimming cut 1 base from V and 2 bases from J; bases unmatched to any gene: 9. This CDR3 is built from 19 residues. CDR1 SGHVS and CDR2 FQNEAQ come from the germline V gene. The CDR3 coding sequence is TGTGCCAGCAGCTTAGGCCGACTAGCGGGGGGGCCCGAGCAAGAGACCCAGTACTTC. This translates into CASSLGRLAGGPEQETQYF.

The chain carries TRBV30 and TRBJ2-1; the D gene is possibly TRBD2 (5 bases). V was trimmed by 3 bases and J by 5 bases, leaving 8 bases between them. CDR1 and CDR2 (germline): GTSNPN, SVGIG (reference sequence). This CDR3 has 12 residues. CDR3 coding DNA: TGTGCCTGGAGACCCGGGGACAATGAGCAGTTCTTC. It translates to CAWRPGDNEQFF.

In its sample, this clone was seen once. The chain couples TRBV3-1 (or the pseudogene TRBV3-2) to TRBJ2-3, with 7 bases that match TRBD1. V gave up 4 bases and J gave up 4 bases; unmatched junction bases: 11. The germline gives CDR1 LGHDT, CDR2 YNNKEL (reference sequence). The CDR3 is made up of 16 amino acids. This CDR3 is CASSRDSRGQSDTQYF. The CDR3 nucleotides are TGTGCCAGCAGCCGAGATTCCCGGGGACAGTCAGATACGCAGTATTTT.

The chain recombines TRBV28 with TRBJ1-5, with 7 bases that match TRBD1. Trimming removed 3 bases from V and 5 bases from J; junction bases left unmatched: 10. The CDR3 spans 16 residues. CDR1 is MDHEN and CDR2 is SYDVKM in the germline V gene. The DNA of the CDR3 is TGTGCCAGCAGTTTTCCGGCAGGGGGTAAGGATCAGCCCCAGCATTTT. Residues: CASSFPAGGKDQPQHF.

This chain links TRBV3-1 (or the pseudogene TRBV3-2) with TRBJ1-4; D unclear. The CDR3 is 14 amino acids. Between the trimmed V and J ends, which lost 0 bases and 11 bases, there was a span of 13 bases. The germline CDR1 and CDR2 sequences are LGHDT and YNNKEL (reference sequence). The CDR3 spells CASSQDLRLSKLFF. Written as DNA, the CDR3 is TGTGCCAGCAGCCAAGATCTCAGGTTGAGTAAACTGTTTTTT.

V usage is TRBV6-1 and J usage is TRBJ1-5, with D tentatively TRBD1 (5 bases). This CDR3 has 15 amino acids. V lost 2 bases to trimming and J lost 5 bases, with 13 bases between them. CDR1 is MNHNS, CDR2 SASEGT, per germline. The CDR3, as DNA: TGTGCCAGCAGTGAACGGGGGGATTTGGATCAGCCCCAGCATTTT. Encoded protein: CASSERGDLDQPQHF.

The chain combines TRBV18 with TRBJ1-4; D is ambiguous. The CDR3 is made up of 12 amino acids. Germline-derived CDR1 and CDR2 are KGHSH and LQKENI. The V gene lost 4 bases and the J gene lost 5 bases, with 5 bases spanning the gap. The CDR3 region is CASSLLNEKLFF. DNA of the CDR3: TGTGCCAGCTCACTGTTAAATGAAAAACTGTTTTTT.

The chain carries TRBV29-1 and TRBJ2-3, with TRBD2 matching 7 bases. CDR1 SQVTM and CDR2 ANQGSEA come from the germline V gene. V shed 6 bases, J shed 5 bases, and the junction held 11 bases outside the gene matches. The CDR3 runs to 14 residues. In nucleotides, the CDR3 is TGCAGCGTCCCTCAACTAGCGTGGGGAGATACGCAGTATTTT. Translated, it gives CSVPQLAWGDTQYF.

V and J are TRBV7-6 and TRBJ2-7, with TRBD2 identical over 9 bases. This CDR3 is built from 16 residues. Losses at the gene ends were 0 bases for V and 0 bases for J; bases not matched to a gene: 3. In germline, CDR1 is SGHVS, CDR2 FNYEAQ. The CDR3 reads CASSLARAGGSYEQYF. CDR3 in DNA: TGTGCCAGCAGCTTAGCGAGAGCGGGGGGCTCCTACGAGCAGTACTTC.

This rearrangement joins TRBV6-5 to TRBJ1-4; D not certain. Germline V gene lookup returns CDR1 MNHEY and CDR2 SVGAGI. The CDR3 runs to 14 residues. V shed 6 bases and J shed 8 bases, with 16 bases lying between them. CDR3 coding DNA: TGTGCCAGCAGCTATGGAGGGTTTATGGAAAAACTGTTTTTT. Encoded protein: CASSYGGFMEKLFF.

The J gene is TRBJ1-1, the V gene TRBV9; D call uncertain. Trimming cost V 0 bases and J 2 bases, with 8 bases left between them. Per germline, CDR1 SGDLS and CDR2 YYNGEE. The CDR3 loop spans 14 amino acids. This CDR3 reads CASSVAYSNTEAFF. In DNA, the CDR3 is TGTGCCAGCAGCGTAGCTTACAGCAACACTGAAGCTTTCTTT.

This chain links TRBV5-1 with TRBJ2-1; D gene ambiguous. The V gene's germline CDR1 is SGHRS and CDR2 YFSETQ. Trimming cost V 4 bases and J 1 base, with 6 bases left between them. This CDR3 spans 13 amino acids. The DNA of the CDR3 is TGCGCCAGCAGCCTCTCGTCCTACAATGAGCAGTTCTTC. Its protein product is CASSLSSYNEQFF.

V is TRBV19 and J is TRBJ1-1; TRBD1 aligns across 7 bases. This CDR3 is 14 amino acids long. J lost 3 bases, V lost 7 bases, and 8 bases had no gene match. Germline CDR1 reads LNHDA; CDR2 reads SQIVND (reference sequence). CDR3 residues: CASTPTGTYTEAFF. CDR3 sequence (DNA): TGTGCCAGTACCCCGACAGGGACCTACACTGAAGCTTTCTTT.

The chain joins TRBV28 to TRBJ1-1; D perhaps matches TRBD1 (6 bases). V was shortened by 4 bases and J by 5 bases, with 20 bases between the two germline ends. Germline CDR1 is MDHEN and CDR2 is SYDVKM. The CDR3 sequence is 16 residues long. In DNA form, the CDR3 reads TGTGCCAGCAGTTCCACAGGGCGCCGGGGTCTTACTGAAGCTTTCTTT. It yields the protein CASSSTGRRGLTEAFF. Variable domain in full (rest from reference TRBV28 and TRBJ1-1): DVKVTQSSRYLVKRTGEKVFLECVQDMDHENMFWYRQDPGLGLRLIYFSYDVKMKEKGDIPEGYSVSREKKERFSLILESASTNQTSMYLCASSSTGRRGLTEAFFGQGTRLTVV.

The rearrangement uses TRBV19 and TRBJ1-6, with D unresolved. The CDR3 totals 14 residues. The V and J ends lost 5 bases and 9 bases respectively, with 14 bases between them. From germline, CDR1 is LNHDA and CDR2 SQIVND (reference sequence). The CDR3 region has the DNA TGTGCCAGTAGTGGAACAGCCCATGGTTCACCCCTCCACTTT. Residues: CASSGTAHGSPLHF.

This clone was found a few times. The rearrangement links TRBV29-1 to TRBJ1-4; 8 bases align to TRBD1. This CDR3 has 13 amino acids. Germline-derived CDR1 and CDR2 are SQVTM and ANQGSEA. Trimming cost V 7 bases and J 8 bases; bases outside gene matches: 9. The CDR3 DNA is TGCAGCGGGAACAGGGGGATTAGGGAAAAACTGTTTTTT. Protein: CSGNRGIREKLFF.

V usage is TRBV7-9 and J usage is TRBJ1-1; D might be TRBD1 (5 bases). Trimming stripped 5 bases from V and 0 bases from J, with 13 bases between. This CDR3 is 15 amino acids long. Looked up from germline, CDR1 is SEHNR and CDR2 is FQNEAQ (reference sequence). This CDR3 reads CASSTRGTMNTEAFF. The CDR3, as DNA: TGTGCCAGCAGCACCCGGGGGACTATGAACACTGAAGCTTTCTTT.